These T cell receptor beta chains were read from a single sample in a study of shared clonotypes between healthy human individuals. This table comes from immunoSEQ multiplex PCR, and its TCRdb copy is limited to in-frame clones, with some not included. The table records 450,000 to 500,000 clones, around 78% of them present only once. Sequenced: PBMCs. Source of these receptors: a woman aged 40-49 years in good health. Some clones in this sample may be carry-over from other donors' samples. Both conserved end residues are part of each CDR3. D genes are given only for firm matches. Expanded clones are given a class, and other clones once, few, many or no size at all.

d_gene: -
abundance: -
j_gene: TRBJ2-6
v_gene: TRBV6-5
len: 13
CDR3aa: CAGGSSGANVLTF
CDR3nt: TGTGCCGGCGGAAGCTCTGGGGCCAACGTCCTGACTTTC

d_gene: TRBD2
abundance: -
j_gene: TRBJ2-7
v_gene: TRBV4-2
len: 14
CDR3aa: CASSNSGSSYEQYF
CDR3nt: TGTGCCAGCAGCAATAGCGGGAGTTCCTACGAGCAGTACTTC

d_gene: -
abundance: -
j_gene: TRBJ2-2
v_gene: TRBV9
len: 12
CDR3aa: CASSPPSGELFF
CDR3nt: TGTGCCAGCAGCCCTCCGTCCGGGGAGCTGTTTTTT

d_gene: -
abundance: -
j_gene: TRBJ2-7
v_gene: TRBV4-1
len: 11
CDR3aa: CASSQGPAKYF
CDR3nt: TGCGCCAGCAGCCAAGGACCCGCCAAGTACTTC

d_gene: TRBD2
abundance: -
j_gene: TRBJ2-1
v_gene: TRBV18
len: 15
CDR3aa: CASSPGTSVYNEQFF
CDR3nt: TGTGCCAGCTCACCTGGGACTAGCGTATACAATGAGCAGTTCTTC

d_gene: TRBD1
abundance: -
j_gene: TRBJ2-7
v_gene: TRBV18
len: 13
CDR3aa: CASSLRTGREQYF
CDR3nt: TGTGCCAGCTCTCTTAGGACAGGGCGCGAGCAGTACTTC

d_gene: -
abundance: -
j_gene: TRBJ2-5
v_gene: TRBV14
len: 15
CDR3aa: CASSQSSGGQETQYF
CDR3nt: TGTGCCAGCAGCCAAAGTAGCGGAGGGCAAGAGACCCAGTACTTC

d_gene: -
abundance: -
j_gene: TRBJ1-2
v_gene: TRBV7-2
len: 13
CDR3aa: CASSFRRADGYTF
CDR3nt: TGTGCCAGCAGCTTTCGGAGGGCAGATGGCTACACCTTC

d_gene: TRBD1
abundance: -
j_gene: TRBJ1-5
v_gene: TRBV7-6
len: 14
CDR3aa: CASSSGQGDQPQHF
CDR3nt: TGTGCCAGCAGCTCGGGACAGGGCGATCAGCCCCAGCATTTT

d_gene: -
abundance: -
j_gene: TRBJ2-1
v_gene: TRBV12-5
len: 12
CDR3aa: CASGLFDNEQFF
CDR3nt: TGTGCTAGTGGCCTCTTTGACAATGAGCAGTTCTTC

d_gene: -
abundance: -
j_gene: TRBJ1-3
v_gene: TRBV9
len: 14
CDR3aa: CASSVGRTGNTIYF
CDR3nt: TGTGCCAGCAGCGTAGGTAGGACTGGAAACACCATATATTTT

d_gene: TRBD2
abundance: -
j_gene: TRBJ2-3
v_gene: TRBV10-2
len: 15
CDR3aa: CASTLAGAVTDTQYF
CDR3nt: TGCGCCAGCACTCTAGCGGGAGCGGTCACAGATACGCAGTATTTT

d_gene: -
abundance: -
j_gene: TRBJ2-3
v_gene: TRBV6-6
len: 13
CDR3aa: CASSYSGFDTQYF
CDR3nt: TGTGCCAGCAGTTACTCGGGTTTCGATACGCAGTATTTT

d_gene: -
abundance: once
j_gene: TRBJ2-1
v_gene: TRBV28
len: 12
CDR3aa: CASSLDTREQFF
CDR3nt: TGTGCCAGCAGTTTGGATACTCGGGAGCAGTTCTTC

d_gene: -
abundance: -
j_gene: TRBJ1-5
v_gene: TRBV21-1
len: 18
CDR3aa: CASSKIKEQSYSNQPQHF
CDR3nt: TGTGCCAGCAGCAAGATTAAAGAACAATCATATAGCAATCAGCCCCAGCATTTT

d_gene: TRBD1
abundance: -
j_gene: TRBJ1-2
v_gene: TRBV4-1
len: 13
CDR3aa: CAIRDRVRDGYTF
CDR3nt: TGCGCCATTAGGGACAGGGTTAGGGATGGCTACACCTTC

d_gene: -
abundance: few
j_gene: TRBJ2-7
v_gene: TRBV20-1
len: 11
CDR3aa: CSAPKSYEQYF
CDR3nt: TGCAGTGCTCCGAAGTCGTACGAGCAGTACTTC

d_gene: TRBD2
abundance: -
j_gene: TRBJ2-7
v_gene: TRBV7-9
len: 17
CDR3aa: CASSLAYGLAGSYEQYF
CDR3nt: TGTGCCAGCAGCTTAGCGTACGGGCTAGCGGGAAGCTACGAGCAGTACTTC

d_gene: TRBD2
abundance: -
j_gene: TRBJ2-1
v_gene: TRBV5-4
len: 14
CDR3aa: CASSLASGNNEQFF
CDR3nt: TGTGCCAGCAGCTTGGCTAGCGGGAACAATGAGCAGTTCTTC

d_gene: TRBD1
abundance: -
j_gene: TRBJ1-2
v_gene: TRBV4-2
len: 15
CDR3aa: CASSQGEGASYGYTF
CDR3nt: TGTGCCAGCAGCCAAGGGGAGGGGGCGAGCTATGGCTACACCTTC

d_gene: -
abundance: -
j_gene: TRBJ2-5
v_gene: TRBV7-2
len: 13
CDR3aa: CASSYRTQEIQYF
CDR3nt: TGTGCCAGCAGCTACCGGACCCAAGAGATCCAGTACTTC

d_gene: TRBD1
abundance: -
j_gene: TRBJ2-7
v_gene: TRBV28
len: 16
CDR3aa: CASSSWDRKNNYEQYF
CDR3nt: TGTGCCAGCAGTTCCTGGGACAGGAAAAATAACTACGAGCAGTACTTC

d_gene: -
abundance: few
j_gene: TRBJ1-2
v_gene: TRBV28
len: 12
CDR3aa: CASSPLRGGYTF
CDR3nt: TGTGCCAGCAGCCCTCTGAGGGGTGGCTACACCTTC

d_gene: TRBD2
abundance: -
j_gene: TRBJ2-5
v_gene: TRBV4-3
len: 16
CDR3aa: CASSQVSGRAEETQYF
CDR3nt: TGCGCCAGCAGCCAAGTTAGCGGGAGGGCCGAAGAGACCCAGTACTTC

d_gene: TRBD2
abundance: -
j_gene: TRBJ2-1
v_gene: TRBV6-1
len: 14
CDR3aa: CASVGTSGSLVQFF
CDR3nt: TGTGCCAGCGTTGGGACTAGCGGATCGCTGGTGCAGTTCTTC

d_gene: -
abundance: -
j_gene: TRBJ2-6
v_gene: TRBV25-1
len: 14
CDR3aa: CASKVPSGANVLTF
CDR3nt: TGTGCCAGCAAAGTGCCCTCTGGGGCCAACGTCCTGACTTTC

d_gene: TRBD2
abundance: many
j_gene: TRBJ2-7
v_gene: TRBV11-2
len: 15
CDR3aa: CASSLRLAGPYEQYF
CDR3nt: TGTGCCAGCAGCCTCCGACTAGCGGGTCCCTACGAGCAGTACTTC

d_gene: TRBD1
abundance: -
j_gene: TRBJ1-1
v_gene: TRBV10-3
len: 15
CDR3aa: CAISEWVRGPGEAFF
CDR3nt: TGTGCCATCAGTGAATGGGTCAGGGGGCCAGGTGAAGCTTTCTTT

d_gene: -
abundance: -
j_gene: TRBJ2-3
v_gene: TRBV28
len: 14
CDR3aa: CAISKVTSTDTQYF
CDR3nt: TGTGCCATCTCCAAAGTGACTAGCACAGATACGCAGTATTTT

d_gene: -
abundance: -
j_gene: TRBJ1-4
v_gene: TRBV21-1
len: 17
CDR3aa: CASSASPGTDFNEKLFF
CDR3nt: TGTGCCAGCAGCGCTTCCCCCGGGACAGACTTTAATGAAAAACTGTTTTTT

d_gene: -
abundance: few
j_gene: TRBJ2-5
v_gene: TRBV11-2
len: 13
CDR3aa: CASSLVQGETQYF
CDR3nt: TGTGCCAGCAGCTTAGTTCAGGGTGAGACCCAGTACTTC